The 2 T cell receptor beta chains listed next were all sequenced from one sample in a study of human T cells and chemical hapten exposure. TCRdb analysed the RACE reads with MiXCR anew, one entry per CDR3 protein. The repertoire holds approximately 70,000 distinct CDR3 sequences, around 9.5% seen once, with 3.3% in the top ten. The time point denotes: patch test 1, 2 weeks after DPC sensitization. Treatment defined: therapeutic diphenylcyclopropenone sensitization with weekly scalp DPC. The source material was whole blood, sampled in connection with sensitization to the hapten diphenylcyclopropenone (DPC). These receptors originate from a woman aged 40 to 50 with alopecia areata. Some clones in this sample may be carry-over from other donors' samples.

The V call is TRBV5-1, the J call TRBJ2-5, with D possibly being TRBD1 or TRBD2 (5 bases each). The CDR3 totals 16 residues. In germline, CDR1 is SGHRS, CDR2 YFSETQ. The V end was cut by 6 bases, the J end by 3 bases, with 21 bases between. The CDR3 spells CASTRTSGHTKETQYF. The CDR3 bases are TGCGCCAGCACCCGGACGTCGGGGCACACTAAAGAGACCCAGTACTTC. Supplemented by reference TRBV5-1 and TRBJ2-5, the full variable domain reads KAGVTQTPRYLIKTRGQQVTLSCSPISGHRSVSWYQQTPGQGLQFLFEYFSETQRNKGNFPGRFSGRQFSNSRSEMNVSTLELGDSALYLCASTRTSGHTKETQYFGPGTRLLVL.

This clonotype appeared many times. The CDR3 sequence is CAWRPANTIYF. CDR3 coding DNA: TGTGCCTGGCGCCCGGCCAACACCATATATTTT. The chain is built from TRBV30 and TRBJ1-3; D ambiguous. With 5 bases removed from V and 7 bases from J, the gap between germline ends came to 9 bases. The V gene's germline CDR1 is GTSNPN and CDR2 SVGIG (reference sequence). This CDR3 has 11 amino acids. Together with reference TRBV30 and TRBJ1-3, the CDR3 gives the full variable domain: SQTIHQWPATLVQPVGSPLSLECTVEGTSNPNLYWYRQAAGRGLQLLFYSVGIGQISSEVPQNLSASRPQDRQFILSSKKLLLSDSGFYLCAWRPANTIYFGEGSWLTVV.